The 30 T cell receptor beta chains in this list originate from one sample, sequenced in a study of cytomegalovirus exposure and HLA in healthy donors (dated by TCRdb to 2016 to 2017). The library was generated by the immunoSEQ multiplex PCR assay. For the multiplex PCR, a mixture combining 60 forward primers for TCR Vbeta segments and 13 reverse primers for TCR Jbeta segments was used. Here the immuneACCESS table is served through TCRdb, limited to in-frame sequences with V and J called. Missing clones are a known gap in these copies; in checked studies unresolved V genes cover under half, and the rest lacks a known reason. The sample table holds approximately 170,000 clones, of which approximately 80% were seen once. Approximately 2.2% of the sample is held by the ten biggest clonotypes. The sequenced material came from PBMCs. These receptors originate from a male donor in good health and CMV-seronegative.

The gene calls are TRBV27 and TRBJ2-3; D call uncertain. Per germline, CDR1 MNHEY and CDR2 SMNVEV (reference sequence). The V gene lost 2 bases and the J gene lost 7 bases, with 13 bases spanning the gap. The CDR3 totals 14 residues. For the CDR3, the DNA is TGTGCCAGCAGTTTAGAGGCAATCGGAAATACGCAGTATTTT. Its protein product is CASSLEAIGNTQYF.

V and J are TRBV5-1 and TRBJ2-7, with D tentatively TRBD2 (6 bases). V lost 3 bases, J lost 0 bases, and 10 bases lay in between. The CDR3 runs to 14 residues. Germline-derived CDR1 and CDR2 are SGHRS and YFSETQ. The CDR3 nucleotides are TGCGCCAGCAGCTCCTGGGACTCCTCCTACGAGCAGTACTTC. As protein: CASSSWDSSYEQYF.

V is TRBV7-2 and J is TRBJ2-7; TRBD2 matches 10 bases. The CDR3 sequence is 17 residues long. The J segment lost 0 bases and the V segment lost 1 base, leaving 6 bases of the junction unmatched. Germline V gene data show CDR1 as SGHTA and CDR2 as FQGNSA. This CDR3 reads CASSLGFGLAVSYEQYF. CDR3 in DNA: TGTGCCAGCAGCTTAGGTTTTGGACTAGCGGTCTCCTACGAGCAGTACTTC.

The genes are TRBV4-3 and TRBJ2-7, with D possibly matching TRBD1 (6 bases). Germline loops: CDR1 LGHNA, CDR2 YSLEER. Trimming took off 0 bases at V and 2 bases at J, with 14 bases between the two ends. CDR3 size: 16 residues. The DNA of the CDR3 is TGCGCCAGCAGCCAAGAACAAGCAGGGGACACCTACGAGCAGTACTTC. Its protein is CASSQEQAGDTYEQYF.

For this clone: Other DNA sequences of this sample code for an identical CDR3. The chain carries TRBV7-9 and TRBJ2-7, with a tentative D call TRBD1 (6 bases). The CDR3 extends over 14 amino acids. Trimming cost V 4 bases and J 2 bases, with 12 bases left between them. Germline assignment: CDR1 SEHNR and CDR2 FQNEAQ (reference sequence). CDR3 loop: CASSSTTGTYEQYF. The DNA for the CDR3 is TGTGCCAGCAGCTCTACGACAGGCACCTACGAGCAGTACTTC. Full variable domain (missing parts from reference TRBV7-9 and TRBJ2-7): DTGVSQNPRHKITKRGQNVTFRCDPISEHNRLYWYRQTLGQGPEFLTYFQNEAQLEKSRLLSDRFSAERPKGSFSTLEIQRTEQGDSAMYLCASSSTTGTYEQYFGPGTRLTVT.

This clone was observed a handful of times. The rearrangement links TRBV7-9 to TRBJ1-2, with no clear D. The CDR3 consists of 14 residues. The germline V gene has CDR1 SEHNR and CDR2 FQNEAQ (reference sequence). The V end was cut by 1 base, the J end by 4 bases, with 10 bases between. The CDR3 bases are TGTGCCAGCAGCTTAGGACTCACTTCCTATGGCTACACCTTC. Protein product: CASSLGLTSYGYTF. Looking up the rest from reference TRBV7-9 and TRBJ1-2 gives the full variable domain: DTGVSQNPRHKITKRGQNVTFRCDPISEHNRLYWYRQTLGQGPEFLTYFQNEAQLEKSRLLSDRFSAERPKGSFSTLEIQRTEQGDSAMYLCASSLGLTSYGYTFGSGTRLTVV.

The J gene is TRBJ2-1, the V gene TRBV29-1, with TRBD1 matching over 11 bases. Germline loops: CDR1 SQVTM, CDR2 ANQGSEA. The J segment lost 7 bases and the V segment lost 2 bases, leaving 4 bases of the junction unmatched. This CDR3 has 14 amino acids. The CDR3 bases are TGCAGCGTTGAAAGGGGGACAGGGGGAAATGAGCAGTTCTTC. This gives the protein CSVERGTGGNEQFF.

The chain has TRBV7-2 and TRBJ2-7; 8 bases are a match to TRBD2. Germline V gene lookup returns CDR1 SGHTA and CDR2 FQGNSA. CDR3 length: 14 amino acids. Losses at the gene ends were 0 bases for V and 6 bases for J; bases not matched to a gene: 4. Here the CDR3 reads CASSLAREGSEQYF. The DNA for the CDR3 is TGTGCCAGCAGCTTAGCACGGGAGGGGAGCGAGCAGTACTTC.

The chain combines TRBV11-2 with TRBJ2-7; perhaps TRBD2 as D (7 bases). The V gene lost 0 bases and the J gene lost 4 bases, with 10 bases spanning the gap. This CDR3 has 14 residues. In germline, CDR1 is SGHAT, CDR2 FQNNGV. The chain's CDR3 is CASSLEQGGYEQYF. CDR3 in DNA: TGTGCCAGCAGCTTAGAACAGGGAGGGTACGAGCAGTACTTC.

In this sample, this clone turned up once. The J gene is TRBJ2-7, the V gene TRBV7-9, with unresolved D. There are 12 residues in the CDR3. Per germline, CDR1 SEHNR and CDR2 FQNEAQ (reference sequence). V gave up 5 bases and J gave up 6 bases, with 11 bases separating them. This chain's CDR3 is CASSPNILEQYF. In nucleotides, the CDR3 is TGTGCCAGCAGCCCAAACATCCTCGAGCAGTACTTC.

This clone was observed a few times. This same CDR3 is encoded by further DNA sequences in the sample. The CDR3 bases are TGTGCCAGCAGTCTAGGACAGGGCGGAGGCTACACCTTC. Amino acid sequence: CASSLGQGGGYTF. J is TRBJ1-2 and V is TRBV27, with TRBD1 identical over 8 bases. The V and J ends lost 5 bases and 8 bases, in that order; junction bases with no gene match: 7. The CDR3 runs to 13 residues. Germline CDR1 MNHEY, CDR2 SMNVEV (reference sequence).

CDR3 amino acids: CSASGGISYEQYF. CDR3 sequence (DNA): TGCAGCGCCTCTGGAGGCATCTCCTACGAGCAGTACTTC. The V gene is TRBV29-1, the J gene TRBJ2-7, with D possibly TRBD2 on 5 matching bases. Trimming removed 7 bases from V and 0 bases from J, with 13 bases in between. Germline V gives CDR1 SQVTM, CDR2 ANQGSEA. The CDR3 is made up of 13 amino acids.

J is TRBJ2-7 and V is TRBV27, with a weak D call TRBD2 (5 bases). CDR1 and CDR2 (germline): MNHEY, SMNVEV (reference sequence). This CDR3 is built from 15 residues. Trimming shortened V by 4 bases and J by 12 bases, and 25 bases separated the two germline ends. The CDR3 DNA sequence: TGTGCCAGCAGTTCCTCCCCCCCTCGGAAGGCGGGCTCGTACTTC. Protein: CASSSSPPRKAGSYF.

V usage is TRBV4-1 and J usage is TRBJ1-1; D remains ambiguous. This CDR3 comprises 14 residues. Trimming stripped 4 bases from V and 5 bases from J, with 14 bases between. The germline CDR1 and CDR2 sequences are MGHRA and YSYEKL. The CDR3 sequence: CASSPWAPGTEAFF. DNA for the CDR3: TGCGCCAGCAGCCCCTGGGCCCCGGGAACTGAAGCTTTCTTT.

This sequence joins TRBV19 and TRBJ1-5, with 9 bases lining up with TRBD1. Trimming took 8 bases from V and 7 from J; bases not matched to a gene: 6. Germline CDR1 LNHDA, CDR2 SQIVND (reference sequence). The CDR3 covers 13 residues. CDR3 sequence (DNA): TGTGCCAGTGGAGGGACAGGGCAGCAGCCCCAGCATTTT. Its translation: CASGGTGQQPQHF. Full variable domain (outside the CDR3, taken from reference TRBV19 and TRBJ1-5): DGGITQSPKYLFRKEGQNVTLSCEQNLNHDAMYWYRQDPGQGLRLIYYSQIVNDFQKGDIAEGYSVSREKKESFPLTVTSAQKNPTAFYLCASGGTGQQPQHFGDGTRLSIL.

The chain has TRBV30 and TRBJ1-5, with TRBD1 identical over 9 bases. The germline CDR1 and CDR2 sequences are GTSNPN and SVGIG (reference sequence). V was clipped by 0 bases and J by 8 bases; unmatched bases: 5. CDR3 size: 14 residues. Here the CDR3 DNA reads TGTGCCTGGAGTGTAGGGACAGGGCTAGAGCCCCAGCATTTT. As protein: CAWSVGTGLEPQHF.

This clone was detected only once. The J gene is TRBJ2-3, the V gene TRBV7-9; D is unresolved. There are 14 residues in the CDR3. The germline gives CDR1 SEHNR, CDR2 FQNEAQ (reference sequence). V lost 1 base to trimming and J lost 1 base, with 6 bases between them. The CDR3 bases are TGTGCCAGCAGCTTAGGGTCAGGCACAGATACGCAGTATTTT. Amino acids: CASSLGSGTDTQYF.

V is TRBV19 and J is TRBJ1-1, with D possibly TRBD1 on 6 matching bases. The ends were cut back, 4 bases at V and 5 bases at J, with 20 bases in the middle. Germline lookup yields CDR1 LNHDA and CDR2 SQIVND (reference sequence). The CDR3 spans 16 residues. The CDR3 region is CASSTQGYPLGTEAFF. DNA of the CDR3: TGTGCCAGTAGTACACAGGGTTACCCCCTGGGGACTGAAGCTTTCTTT. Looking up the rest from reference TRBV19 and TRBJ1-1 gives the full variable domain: DGGITQSPKYLFRKEGQNVTLSCEQNLNHDAMYWYRQDPGQGLRLIYYSQIVNDFQKGDIAEGYSVSREKKESFPLTVTSAQKNPTAFYLCASSTQGYPLGTEAFFGQGTRLTVV.

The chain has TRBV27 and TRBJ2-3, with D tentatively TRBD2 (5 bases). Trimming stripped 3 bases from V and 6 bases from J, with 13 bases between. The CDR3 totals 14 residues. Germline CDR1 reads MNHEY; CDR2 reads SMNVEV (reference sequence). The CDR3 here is CASSFLAAKDTQYF. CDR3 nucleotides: TGTGCCAGCAGTTTTCTAGCCGCTAAGGATACGCAGTATTTT.

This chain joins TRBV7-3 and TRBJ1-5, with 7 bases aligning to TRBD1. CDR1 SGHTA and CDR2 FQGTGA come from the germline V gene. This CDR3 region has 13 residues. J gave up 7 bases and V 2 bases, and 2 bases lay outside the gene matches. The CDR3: CASSLGGGQPQHF. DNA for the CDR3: TGTGCCAGCAGCTTAGGAGGGGGCCAGCCCCAGCATTTT.

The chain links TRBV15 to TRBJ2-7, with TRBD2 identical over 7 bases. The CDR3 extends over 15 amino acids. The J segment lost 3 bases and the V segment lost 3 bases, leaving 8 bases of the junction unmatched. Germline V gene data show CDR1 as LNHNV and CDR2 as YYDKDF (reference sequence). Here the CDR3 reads CATSSYRGDRYEQYF. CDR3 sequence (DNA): TGTGCCACCAGCAGCTACCGGGGGGATCGCTACGAGCAGTACTTC.

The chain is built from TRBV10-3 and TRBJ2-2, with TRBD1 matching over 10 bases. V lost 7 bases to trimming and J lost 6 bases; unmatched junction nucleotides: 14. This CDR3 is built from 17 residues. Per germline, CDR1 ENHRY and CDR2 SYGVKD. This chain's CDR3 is CAITGRIGGQGSGELFF. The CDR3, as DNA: TGTGCCATCACAGGAAGGATTGGGGGACAGGGGTCCGGGGAGCTGTTTTTT.

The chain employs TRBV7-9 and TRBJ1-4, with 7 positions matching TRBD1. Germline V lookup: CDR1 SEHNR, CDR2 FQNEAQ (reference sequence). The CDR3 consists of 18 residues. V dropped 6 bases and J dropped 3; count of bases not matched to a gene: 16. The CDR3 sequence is CASRKTGGGRRANEKLFF. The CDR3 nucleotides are TGTGCCAGCAGGAAAACGGGAGGGGGCCGACGGGCTAATGAAAAACTGTTTTTT.

CDR3 coding DNA: TGTGCCAGCAGCCCGGGGACAGCTGTCTCCTACGAGCAGTACTTC. This translates into CASSPGTAVSYEQYF. The chain has TRBV5-4 and TRBJ2-7; 7 bases align to TRBD1. CDR1 and CDR2 (germline): SGHNT, YYREEE (reference sequence). The CDR3 contains 15 residues. V lost 4 bases, J lost 0 bases, and 7 bases stayed unmatched.

CDR3 DNA sequence: TGTGCCAGTAGAACCGGGACAGGGAACAATCAGCCCCAGCATTTT. As protein: CASRTGTGNNQPQHF. This chain connects TRBV19 to TRBJ1-5, with 9 bases lining up with TRBD1. The trim removed 6 bases at V and 3 bases at J, leaving 6 bases unmatched. The CDR3 is 15 residues long. CDR1 and CDR2 (germline): LNHDA, SQIVND (reference sequence).

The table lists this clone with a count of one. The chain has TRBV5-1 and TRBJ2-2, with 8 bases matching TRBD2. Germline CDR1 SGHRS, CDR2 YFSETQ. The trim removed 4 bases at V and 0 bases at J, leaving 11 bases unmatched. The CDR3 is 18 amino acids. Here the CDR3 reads CASSLKTSANSNTGELFF. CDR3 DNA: TGCGCCAGCAGCCTAAAGACTAGCGCGAACTCGAACACCGGGGAGCTGTTTTTT. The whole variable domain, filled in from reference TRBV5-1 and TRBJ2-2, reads KAGVTQTPRYLIKTRGQQVTLSCSPISGHRSVSWYQQTPGQGLQFLFEYFSETQRNKGNFPGRFSGRQFSNSRSEMNVSTLELGDSALYLCASSLKTSANSNTGELFFGEGSRLTVL.

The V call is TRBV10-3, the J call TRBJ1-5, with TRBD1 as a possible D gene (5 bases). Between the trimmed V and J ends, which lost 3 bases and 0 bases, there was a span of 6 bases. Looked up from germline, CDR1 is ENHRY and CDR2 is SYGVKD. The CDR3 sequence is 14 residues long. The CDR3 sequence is CAISDQGSNQPQHF. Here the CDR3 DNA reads TGTGCCATCAGTGATCAGGGTAGCAATCAGCCCCAGCATTTT.

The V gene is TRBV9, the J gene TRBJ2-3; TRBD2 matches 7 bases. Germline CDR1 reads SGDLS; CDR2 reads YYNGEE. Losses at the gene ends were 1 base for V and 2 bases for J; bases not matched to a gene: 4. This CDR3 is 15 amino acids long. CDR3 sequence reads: CASSVKREFTDTQYF. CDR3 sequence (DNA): TGTGCCAGCAGCGTAAAGCGGGAATTCACAGATACGCAGTATTTT.

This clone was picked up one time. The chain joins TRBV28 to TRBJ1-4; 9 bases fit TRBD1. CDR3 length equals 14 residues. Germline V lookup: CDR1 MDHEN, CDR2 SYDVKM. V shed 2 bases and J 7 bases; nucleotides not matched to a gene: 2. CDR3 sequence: CASSLRTGAEKLFF. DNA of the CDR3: TGTGCCAGCAGTTTAAGGACAGGGGCTGAAAAACTGTTTTTT. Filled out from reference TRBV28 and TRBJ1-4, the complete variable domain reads DVKVTQSSRYLVKRTGEKVFLECVQDMDHENMFWYRQDPGLGLRLIYFSYDVKMKEKGDIPEGYSVSREKKERFSLILESASTNQTSMYLCASSLRTGAEKLFFGSGTQLSVL.

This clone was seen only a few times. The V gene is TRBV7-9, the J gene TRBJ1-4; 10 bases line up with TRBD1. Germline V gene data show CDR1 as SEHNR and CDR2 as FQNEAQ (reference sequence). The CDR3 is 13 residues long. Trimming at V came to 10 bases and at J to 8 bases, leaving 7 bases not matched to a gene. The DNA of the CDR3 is TGTGCCACGCCGGGACAGGGGATCGAAAAACTGTTTTTT. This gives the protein CATPGQGIEKLFF.